The 31 T cell receptor beta chains presented below share a single source sample, sequenced in a study of T cells in localized non-small cell lung cancer. Profiling relied on immunoSEQ multiplex PCR, and the TCRdb table lists in-frame clones only, not all of them. The profile shows around 25,000 clones, less than 90% of them singletons. The source was peripheral blood, collected before any cancer treatment. The source is a female donor aged 60 or older with stage I lung adenocarcinoma.

This chain uses TRBV27 with TRBJ1-1, with 9 nucleotides matching TRBD1. V dropped 4 bases and J dropped 0; count of bases not matched to a gene: 3. Germline CDR1 and CDR2: MNHEY and SMNVEV (reference sequence). The CDR3 spans 15 residues. The CDR3 sequence: CASSSGTGMNTEAFF. CDR3 sequence (DNA): TGTGCCAGCAGTTCAGGGACAGGGATGAACACTGAAGCTTTCTTT.

V and J are TRBV30 and TRBJ2-4; 7 bases are a match to TRBD2. CDR1 is GTSNPN, CDR2 SVGIG, per germline (reference sequence). The CDR3 sequence is 18 residues long. V was pared by 0 bases and J by 2 bases, with 13 bases of the junction left unmatched. The CDR3 coding sequence is TGTGCCTGGAGTGTAGCAGGCGCGACTAGCTTAACCAAAAACATTCAGTACTTC. It specifies CAWSVAGATSLTKNIQYF.

This chain joins TRBV5-1 and TRBJ1-1; D may be TRBD1 (5 bases). The CDR3 is 16 residues long. Trimming left V 0 bases short and J 0 bases short, with 12 bases between. Looked up from germline, CDR1 is SGHRS and CDR2 is YFSETQ. Written as DNA, the CDR3 is TGCGCCAGCAGCTTGGGTCAGAGGACAATGAACACTGAAGCTTTCTTT. Encoded protein: CASSLGQRTMNTEAFF.

The chain combines TRBV28 with TRBJ2-5; TRBD2 matches 8 bases. Trimming removed 6 bases from V and 6 bases from J; junction bases left unmatched: 9. This CDR3 comprises 14 residues. Germline CDR1 reads MDHEN; CDR2 reads SYDVKM. This CDR3 is CASSPGLALKTQYF. CDR3 DNA sequence: TGTGCCAGCAGCCCAGGACTAGCTCTGAAGACCCAGTACTTC.

V is TRBV5-6 and J is TRBJ1-1, with 7 bases lining up with TRBD1. CDR3 length: 17 residues. Germline CDR1 is SGHDT and CDR2 is YYEEEE. Unmatched junction bases numbered 15, after V lost 4 bases and J lost 3 bases. The CDR3 coding sequence is TGTGCCAGCAGCCCGGGGGGGACAGCCTGGAGGGACACTGAAGCTTTCTTT. Translated, it gives CASSPGGTAWRDTEAFF.

CDR3 residues: CASSHTSRLQSRANVLTF. The DNA of the CDR3 is TGTGCCAGCAGCCATACTTCACGCTTACAAAGTCGGGCCAACGTCCTGACTTTC. The rearrangement joins TRBV7-3 to TRBJ2-6; D remains ambiguous. The germline V gene encodes CDR1 SGHTA and CDR2 FQGTGA. Trimming took 5 bases from V and 5 from J, leaving 22 bases between them. CDR3 length equals 18 residues.

This chain joins TRBV7-8 and TRBJ1-1; 9 nucleotides line up with TRBD1. Germline loops: CDR1 SGHVS, CDR2 FQNEAQ. The CDR3 is 17 residues long. After removal of 2 bases from V and 1 base from J, the junction contained 8 bases not matched to a gene. The CDR3 here is CASSLPRGQGPNTEAFF. The DNA for the CDR3 is TGTGCCAGCAGCTTACCCCGGGGACAGGGACCGAACACTGAAGCTTTCTTT.

This rearrangement joins TRBV5-1 to TRBJ2-3; 11 nucleotides match TRBD1. CDR3 size: 16 residues. V dropped 3 bases and J dropped 3; count of bases not matched to a gene: 6. Germline-derived CDR1 and CDR2 are SGHRS and YFSETQ. The CDR3 coding sequence is TGCGCCAGCAGCTCCGGACAGGGGGCGTCTACAGATACGCAGTATTTT. It is translated as CASSSGQGASTDTQYF.

This clone was seen only a few times. The CDR3 region is CASTARGAGRETQYF. CDR3 nucleotides: TGTGCCAGCACCGCAAGGGGAGCTGGGCGAGAGACCCAGTACTTC. The J gene is TRBJ2-5, the V gene TRBV2; D is perhaps TRBD1 or TRBD2 (5 bases each). This CDR3 is built from 15 residues. V lost 7 bases and J lost 4, with 19 bases in between. CDR1 and CDR2 from the germline V gene are SNHLY and FYNNEI.

V is TRBV5-4 and J is TRBJ2-1, with D maybe TRBD1 (5 bases). The V gene's germline CDR1 is SGHNT and CDR2 YYREEE (reference sequence). V lost 2 bases and J 8 bases, leaving 14 bases between the germline ends. This CDR3 is 14 amino acids long. CDR3 sequence: CASSFKGALYEQFF. The CDR3 nucleotides read TGTGCCAGCAGCTTTAAAGGGGCTTTATATGAGCAGTTCTTC.

V gene TRBV7-2 combines with J gene TRBJ2-1, with D perhaps matching TRBD2 (6 bases). The CDR3 totals 15 residues. Trimming took 3 bases from V and 9 from J, leaving 18 bases between them. Germline CDR1 is SGHTA and CDR2 is FQGNSA. DNA of the CDR3: TGTGCCAGCAGCTTCACCGGGACTGCTAGAGGTGAGCAGTTCTTC. Protein: CASSFTGTARGEQFF.

The chain uses TRBV5-1 and TRBJ2-7; 13 bases map to TRBD2. Germline V gene lookup returns CDR1 SGHRS and CDR2 YFSETQ. CDR3 length: 16 amino acids. V lost 2 bases and J lost 3; bases outside the gene matches: 5. CDR3 nucleotides: TGCGCCAGCAGCTTACCGGGACTAGCGGGAATCTACGAGCAGTACTTC. Protein sequence: CASSLPGLAGIYEQYF.

This clone has just a few counts. The V gene is TRBV19, the J gene TRBJ2-4, with D unclear. Germline CDR1 and CDR2: LNHDA and SQIVND (reference sequence). CDR3 size: 13 residues. The V end lost 3 bases, the J end lost 1 base, and 4 bases lay between the germline ends. CDR3 coding DNA: TGTGCCAGTAGTATCGGGGCCAAAAACATTCAGTACTTC. It yields the protein CASSIGAKNIQYF. The full variable domain, its missing parts supplied by reference TRBV19 and TRBJ2-4, is DGGITQSPKYLFRKEGQNVTLSCEQNLNHDAMYWYRQDPGQGLRLIYYSQIVNDFQKGDIAEGYSVSREKKESFPLTVTSAQKNPTAFYLCASSIGAKNIQYFGAGTRLSVL.

A word on this clone: The germline gene is not matched at one end of the junction; a read error may be the cause. This chain connects TRBV5-1 to TRBJ1-1; perhaps TRBD1 as D (6 bases). From germline, CDR1 is SGHRS and CDR2 YFSETQ. The CDR3 extends over 12 amino acids. The CDR3 region is CASSLGTSEAFF. The CDR3 nucleotides are TGTGCCAGCAGCTTGGGGACATCCGAAGCTTTCTTT.

The chain links TRBV5-4 to TRBJ1-5, with 9 bases matching TRBD1. CDR1 is SGHNT, CDR2 YYREEE, per germline (reference sequence). The CDR3 has 16 residues. J was trimmed by 0 bases and V by 0 bases; bases with no gene match: 1. CDR3 loop: CASSLGGQGSNQPQHF. The CDR3 nucleotides read TGTGCCAGCAGCTTGGGGGGACAGGGTAGCAATCAGCCCCAGCATTTT.

This chain connects TRBV30 to TRBJ2-1, with a tentative D call TRBD1 (5 bases). V was shortened by 1 base and J by 5 bases, with 9 bases between the two germline ends. Germline V lookup: CDR1 GTSNPN, CDR2 SVGIG (reference sequence). This CDR3 has 13 residues. CDR3 in amino acids: CAWSEQGNNEQFF. Here the CDR3 DNA reads TGTGCCTGGAGTGAGCAGGGTAACAATGAGCAGTTCTTC.

This chain links TRBV28 with TRBJ1-3; D gene unclear. The CDR3 has 14 residues. The V end was cut by 3 bases, the J end by 0 bases, with 6 bases between. Germline V gene sequence: CDR1 MDHEN, CDR2 SYDVKM. The CDR3 loop reads CASSLGTSGNTIYF. Here the CDR3 DNA reads TGTGCCAGCAGTTTGGGCACCTCTGGAAACACCATATATTTT.

This clone was observed a single time. This rearrangement joins TRBV19 to TRBJ1-4; possibly TRBD1 for D (5 bases). Trimming removed 4 bases at V and 4 bases at J, with 19 bases between. Per germline, CDR1 LNHDA and CDR2 SQIVND (reference sequence). This CDR3 contains 17 residues. CDR3 bases: TGTGCCAGTAGTAGACTGGGGACCCGAACTAATAATGAAAAACTGTTTTTT. Its translation is CASSRLGTRTNNEKLFF. The full variable domain, completed using reference TRBV19 and TRBJ1-4, is DGGITQSPKYLFRKEGQNVTLSCEQNLNHDAMYWYRQDPGQGLRLIYYSQIVNDFQKGDIAEGYSVSREKKESFPLTVTSAQKNPTAFYLCASSRLGTRTNNEKLFFGSGTQLSVL.

The genes are TRBV6-6 and TRBJ1-2; D gene unclear. CDR3 length equals 13 residues. In germline, CDR1 is MNHNY, CDR2 SVGAGI (reference sequence). V was trimmed by 5 bases and J by 3 bases, leaving 10 bases between them. The CDR3 coding sequence is TGTGCCAGCAGTCCTATGAAGGACTATGGCTACACCTTC. This gives the protein CASSPMKDYGYTF.

This chain uses TRBV6-6 with TRBJ2-5; D is uncertain. CDR1 and CDR2 (germline): MNHNY, SVGAGI (reference sequence). The CDR3 spans 14 residues. Trimming shortened V by 7 bases and J by 5 bases, and 17 bases separated the two germline ends. CDR3 in amino acids: CASTLRKMSETQYF. Here the CDR3 DNA reads TGTGCCAGCACCCTGCGCAAGATGAGCGAGACCCAGTACTTC.

This clone has just one count. The V gene is TRBV19, the J gene TRBJ1-1; D is unresolved. Trimming removed 7 bases at V and 5 bases at J, with 17 bases between. The V gene's germline CDR1 is LNHDA and CDR2 SQIVND (reference sequence). The CDR3 has 14 amino acids. CDR3 protein: CASTSLPGQTEAFF. The DNA for the CDR3 is TGTGCCAGTACCAGCCTCCCCGGGCAGACTGAAGCTTTCTTT.

The chain is built from TRBV15 and TRBJ2-7, with 9 bases identical to TRBD1. The CDR3 is made up of 15 amino acids. The V and J ends lost 0 bases and 0 bases, in that order; junction bases with no gene match: 0. Germline V CDR1 and CDR2: LNHNV, YYDKDF (reference sequence). The CDR3, as DNA: TGTGCCACCAGCAGAGAACAGGGGGCCTCCTACGAGCAGTACTTC. It specifies CATSREQGASYEQYF.

This chain uses TRBV6-5 with TRBJ2-1; 7 bases map to TRBD1. J gave up 0 bases and V 4 bases, and 3 bases lay outside the gene matches. The CDR3 is 15 residues long. Germline V CDR1 and CDR2: MNHEY, SVGAGI. The CDR3 region is CASSFTGVSYNEQFF. The CDR3 DNA reads TGTGCCAGCAGTTTCACAGGGGTCTCCTACAATGAGCAGTTCTTC.

V gene TRBV6-1 combines with J gene TRBJ2-5; D remains ambiguous. The V end was cut by 5 bases, the J end by 2 bases, with 15 bases between. This CDR3 has 15 residues. Per the germline V gene, CDR1 is MNHNS and CDR2 is SASEGT. CDR3 sequence (DNA): TGTGCCAGCAGTTCAAAGGGAACAAAACAAGAGACCCAGTACTTC. Amino acid sequence: CASSSKGTKQETQYF.

The V call is TRBV30, the J call TRBJ2-5; no reliable D call. The CDR3 extends over 12 amino acids. Germline CDR1 reads GTSNPN; CDR2 reads SVGIG (reference sequence). Trimming shortened V by 0 bases and J by 1 base, and 3 bases separated the two germline ends. CDR3 bases: TGTGCCTGGAGTGTGGGCCAAGAGACCCAGTACTTC. The encoded protein is CAWSVGQETQYF.

J is TRBJ1-3 and V is TRBV11-2; the match to TRBD1 covers 8 bases. The germline gives CDR1 SGHAT, CDR2 FQNNGV. J was trimmed by 4 bases and V by 4 bases; bases with no gene match: 9. The CDR3 is 16 residues long. CDR3 sequence (DNA): TGTGCCAGCAGCTCAGGGCAGGGGGCGTACGGAAACACCATATATTTT. Protein sequence: CASSSGQGAYGNTIYF.

This rearrangement joins TRBV14 to TRBJ1-4; D remains unclear. This CDR3 has 15 amino acids. CDR1 is SGHDN and CDR2 is FVKESK in the germline V gene. V lost 1 base and J 10 bases, leaving 16 bases between the germline ends. The CDR3 loop is CASSQGARSTGKLFF. The DNA of the CDR3 is TGTGCCAGCAGCCAAGGGGCCCGTTCGACTGGAAAACTGTTTTTT.

CDR3 DNA sequence: TGTGCCAGCAGTTCCGGAACGACGGAGAACTATGGCTACACCTTC. This encodes CASSSGTTENYGYTF. The V gene is TRBV27, the J gene TRBJ1-2; no definite D call. With 4 bases removed from V and 2 bases from J, the gap between germline ends came to 14 bases. The length of the CDR3 is 15 residues. The germline gives CDR1 MNHEY, CDR2 SMNVEV (reference sequence).

V gene TRBV5-4 combines with J gene TRBJ2-2; 10 nucleotides agree with TRBD2. Germline CDR1 SGHNT, CDR2 YYREEE (reference sequence). CDR3 length: 16 residues. The trim removed 4 bases at V and 1 base at J, leaving 4 bases unmatched. CDR3 region: CASSRASGGNTGELFF. The DNA of the CDR3 is TGTGCCAGCAGCCGCGCTAGCGGGGGGAACACCGGGGAGCTGTTTTTT.

This chain connects TRBV5-1 to TRBJ1-1; 9 bases are a match to TRBD1. Germline values: CDR1 SGHRS, CDR2 YFSETQ. CDR3 length: 15 residues. V shed 4 bases and J 6 bases; nucleotides not matched to a gene: 10. This CDR3 is CASSRTGVPLSEAFF. The DNA for the CDR3 is TGCGCCAGCAGCCGGACAGGGGTTCCCTTATCTGAAGCTTTCTTT.

The chain employs TRBV7-9 and TRBJ1-2; 7 bases match TRBD1. Germline CDR1 reads SEHNR; CDR2 reads FQNEAQ (reference sequence). With 5 bases clipped from V and 4 bases from J, the junction kept 7 bases outside the gene matches. The CDR3 spans 14 residues. The CDR3 nucleotides read TGTGCCAGCAGCCCGGGGACAGACCTCTATGGCTACACCTTC. Translated: CASSPGTDLYGYTF. Complete variable domain (other parts from reference TRBV7-9 and TRBJ1-2): DTGVSQNPRHKITKRGQNVTFRCDPISEHNRLYWYRQTLGQGPEFLTYFQNEAQLEKSRLLSDRFSAERPKGSFSTLEIQRTEQGDSAMYLCASSPGTDLYGYTFGSGTRLTVV.